The present T cell receptor (beta chain) was sequenced within a study of T cell responses to AZD1222 COVID-19 vaccine. Study-level findings and limits: It was only six AZD1222 recipients who were seropositive at baseline. White British ancestry dominated among donors, who included more females, and clonal diversity was possibly underestimated.

In regard to this clone: Its antigen is undetermined.

The V end lost 5 bases, the J end lost 7 bases, and 6 bases lay between the germline ends. The CDR3 runs to 11 residues. CDR1 and CDR2 from the germline V gene are SGHTA and FQGTGA. This table comes from immunoSEQ multiplex PCR, and its TCRdb copy is limited to in-frame clones, with some not included. The data contain approximately 210,000 clones, 90% to 95% of them singletons. Both about-4-week and about-12-week second-dose recipients were combined. The sequencing here drew on peripheral blood, taken 28 days after the second AZD1222 dose. This TCR was sampled from an adult who received the AZD1222 COVID-19 vaccine. The rearrangement links TRBV7-3 to TRBJ2-1; the D is unclear. CDR3 protein: CASSVGNEQFF. CDR3 nucleotides: TGTGCCAGCAGCGTAGGAAATGAGCAGTTCTTC.